This passage covers 7 T cell receptor beta chains from one sample sequenced in a study of a mutant IDH1 vaccine in newly diagnosed glioma. Sequenced by immunoSEQ multiplex PCR; TCRdb stores in-frame clones only, minus some. The profile shows tens of thousands of clones, around 81% of them singletons. The antigens for these receptors are not known. Time point denoted: week 35, safety follow-up. One vaccine dose held 300 ug of mutant IDH1 20-mer peptide and came with topical imiquimod. This specimen consisted of PBMCs, obtained from a glioma patient whose treatment included an IDH1 peptide vaccine. The receptors stem from a woman aged 40-49 years with glioma. Some clones in this sample may be carry-over from other donors' samples.

The CDR3 DNA reads as TGCGCCAGCAGCTTGAAACAAGGCCCCGGGGATGAAGCTTTCTTT. Translated, it gives CASSLKQGPGDEAFF. This sequence joins TRBV5-1 and TRBJ1-1; D uncertain. Trimming removed 1 base from V and 7 bases from J, with 17 bases in between. The CDR3 extends over 15 amino acids. The germline gives CDR1 SGHRS, CDR2 YFSETQ.

The rearrangement joins TRBV4-1 to TRBJ1-1; 9 bases agree with TRBD1. This CDR3 has 14 residues. Germline lookup yields CDR1 MGHRA and CDR2 YSYEKL. Trimming took 1 base from V and 5 from J; bases not matched to a gene: 2. CDR3 loop: CASSQGTGETEAFF. The CDR3 coding sequence is TGCGCCAGCAGCCAAGGGACAGGGGAAACTGAAGCTTTCTTT.

V and J are TRBV7-2 and TRBJ2-3; 10 nucleotides line up with TRBD1. This CDR3 region has 17 residues. V trimming: 2 bases; J trimming: 1 base; junction bases outside the gene matches: 6. Germline-derived CDR1 and CDR2 are SGHTA and FQGNSA. The CDR3 spells CASSLRGGTGGTDTQYF. The CDR3 coding sequence is TGTGCCAGCAGCTTACGCGGAGGGACAGGGGGCACAGATACGCAGTATTTT.

J is TRBJ1-2 and V is TRBV29-1; 7 bases match TRBD1. CDR3 length: 15 amino acids. Germline V gives CDR1 SQVTM, CDR2 ANQGSEA. V was pared by 6 bases and J by 3 bases, with 13 bases of the junction left unmatched. The CDR3 reads CSVEGRGKKDYGYTF. In nucleotides, the CDR3 is TGCAGCGTCGAGGGCAGGGGGAAGAAGGACTATGGCTACACCTTC.

The chain uses TRBV4-2 and TRBJ2-7; D gene ambiguous. The germline V gene encodes CDR1 LGHNA and CDR2 YNFKEQ. There are 14 residues in the CDR3. V lost 0 bases to trimming and J lost 5 bases, with 11 bases between them. CDR3 loop: CASSQENVRDEQYF. The DNA for the CDR3 is TGTGCCAGCAGCCAAGAAAATGTAAGGGACGAGCAGTACTTC.

V is TRBV19 and J is TRBJ2-7; D may be TRBD1 (6 bases). The germline V gene encodes CDR1 LNHDA and CDR2 SQIVND (reference sequence). This CDR3 comprises 15 residues. The V and J ends lost 4 bases and 3 bases respectively, with 16 bases between them. This chain's CDR3 is CASSRGTLDGYEQYF. The DNA for the CDR3 is TGTGCCAGTAGTAGGGGGACACTCGATGGCTACGAGCAGTACTTC.

This chain joins TRBV11-2 and TRBJ1-5, with 8 bases fitting TRBD1. Unmatched junction bases numbered 4, after V lost 3 bases and J lost 6 bases. The CDR3 is 14 residues long. Germline CDR1 reads SGHAT; CDR2 reads FQNNGV. The CDR3 nucleotides are TGTGCCAGCAGCTTGGACAGGGCGGGTCAGCCCCAGCATTTT. It translates to CASSLDRAGQPQHF. Variable domain in full (rest from reference TRBV11-2 and TRBJ1-5): EAGVAQSPRYKIIEKRQSVAFWCNPISGHATLYWYQQILGQGPKLLIQFQNNGVVDDSQLPKDRFSAERLKGVDSTLKIQPAKLEDSAVYLCASSLDRAGQPQHFGDGTRLSIL.